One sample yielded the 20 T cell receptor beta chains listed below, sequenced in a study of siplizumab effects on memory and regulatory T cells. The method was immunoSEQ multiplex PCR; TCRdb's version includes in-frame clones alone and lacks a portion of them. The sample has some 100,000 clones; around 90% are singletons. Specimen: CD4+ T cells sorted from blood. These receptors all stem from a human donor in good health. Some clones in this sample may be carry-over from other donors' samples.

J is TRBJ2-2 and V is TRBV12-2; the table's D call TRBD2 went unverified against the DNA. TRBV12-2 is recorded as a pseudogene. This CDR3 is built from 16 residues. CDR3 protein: CASRLESGRADGELFF. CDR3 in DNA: TGTGCAAGTCGCTTGGAGAGTGGGAGGGCCGACGGGGAGCTGTTTTTT.

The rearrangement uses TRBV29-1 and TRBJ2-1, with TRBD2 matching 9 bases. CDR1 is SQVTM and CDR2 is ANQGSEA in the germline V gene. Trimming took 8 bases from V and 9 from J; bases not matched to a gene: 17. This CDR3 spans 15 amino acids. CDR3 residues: CSPVEEVAGVGEQFF. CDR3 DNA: TGCAGCCCCGTCGAAGAGGTAGCGGGAGTGGGTGAGCAGTTCTTC.

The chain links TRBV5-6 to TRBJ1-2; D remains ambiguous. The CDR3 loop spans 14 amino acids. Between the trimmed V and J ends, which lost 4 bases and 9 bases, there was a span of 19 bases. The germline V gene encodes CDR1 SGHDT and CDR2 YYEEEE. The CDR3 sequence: CASSTKRMVNSYTF. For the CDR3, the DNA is TGTGCCAGCAGCACGAAAAGGATGGTAAATAGCTACACCTTC.

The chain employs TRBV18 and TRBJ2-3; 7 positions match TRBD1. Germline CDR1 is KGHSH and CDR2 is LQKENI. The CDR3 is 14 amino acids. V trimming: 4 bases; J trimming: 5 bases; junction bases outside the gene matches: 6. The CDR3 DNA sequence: TGTGCCAGCTCACGGGACAGTGATCAAGATACGCAGTATTTT. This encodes CASSRDSDQDTQYF.

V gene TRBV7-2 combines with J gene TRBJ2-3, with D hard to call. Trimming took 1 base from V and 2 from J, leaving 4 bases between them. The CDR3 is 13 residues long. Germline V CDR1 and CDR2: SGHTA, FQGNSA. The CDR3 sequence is CASSLGPTDTQYF. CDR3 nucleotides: TGTGCCAGCAGCTTAGGGCCCACAGATACGCAGTATTTT.

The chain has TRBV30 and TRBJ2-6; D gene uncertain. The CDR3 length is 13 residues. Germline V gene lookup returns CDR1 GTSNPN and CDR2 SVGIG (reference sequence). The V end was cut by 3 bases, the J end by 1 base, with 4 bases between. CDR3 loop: CAWRMSGANVLTF. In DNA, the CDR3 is TGTGCCTGGAGGATGTCTGGGGCCAACGTCCTGACTTTC.

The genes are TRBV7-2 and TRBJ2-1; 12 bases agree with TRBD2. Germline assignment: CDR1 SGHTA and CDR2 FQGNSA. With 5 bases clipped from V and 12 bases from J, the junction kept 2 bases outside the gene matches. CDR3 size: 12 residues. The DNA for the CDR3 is TGTGCCAGCAGCCAGACTAGCGGGAGGCAGTTCTTC. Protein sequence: CASSQTSGRQFF.

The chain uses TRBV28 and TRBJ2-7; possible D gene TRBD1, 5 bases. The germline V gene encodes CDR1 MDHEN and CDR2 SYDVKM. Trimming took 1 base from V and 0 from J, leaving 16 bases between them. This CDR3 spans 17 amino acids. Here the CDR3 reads CASSLLGYRLTSYEQYF. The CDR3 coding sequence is TGTGCCAGCAGTTTATTGGGATACAGGTTAACCTCCTACGAGCAGTACTTC.

The CDR3 spells CASSITFWNSGANVLTF. The CDR3 DNA is TGTGCCAGTAGTATCACGTTTTGGAACTCTGGGGCCAACGTCCTGACTTTC. The J gene is TRBJ2-6, the V gene TRBV19; D unresolved. Trimming left V 3 bases short and J 0 bases short, with 12 bases between. The CDR3 is 17 amino acids. CDR1 LNHDA and CDR2 SQIVND come from the germline V gene (reference sequence).

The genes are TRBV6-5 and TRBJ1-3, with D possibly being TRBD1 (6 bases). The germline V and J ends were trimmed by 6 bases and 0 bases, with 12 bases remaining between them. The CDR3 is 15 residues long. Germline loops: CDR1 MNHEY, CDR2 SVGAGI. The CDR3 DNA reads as TGTGCCAGCAGGAATTCGGGACACTCTGGAAACACCATATATTTT. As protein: CASRNSGHSGNTIYF.

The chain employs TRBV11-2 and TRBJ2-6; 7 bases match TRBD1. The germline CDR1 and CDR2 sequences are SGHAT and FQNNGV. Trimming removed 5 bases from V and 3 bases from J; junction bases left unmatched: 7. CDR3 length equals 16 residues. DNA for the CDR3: TGTGCCAGCAGCACCCTAACAGGGGTTGGGGCCAACGTCCTGACTTTC. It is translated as CASSTLTGVGANVLTF.

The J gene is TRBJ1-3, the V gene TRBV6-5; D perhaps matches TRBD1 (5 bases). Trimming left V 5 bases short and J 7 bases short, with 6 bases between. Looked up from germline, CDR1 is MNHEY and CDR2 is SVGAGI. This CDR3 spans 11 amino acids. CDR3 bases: TGTGCCAGCAGTGCAGGGAACACCATATATTTT. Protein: CASSAGNTIYF.

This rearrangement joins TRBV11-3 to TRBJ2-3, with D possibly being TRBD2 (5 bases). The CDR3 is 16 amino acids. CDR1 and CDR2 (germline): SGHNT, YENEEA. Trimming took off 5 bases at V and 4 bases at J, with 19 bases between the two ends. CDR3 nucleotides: TGTGCCAGCAGCCTCCGTACAGCGGTTGGGGCAGATACGCAGTATTTT. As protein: CASSLRTAVGADTQYF.

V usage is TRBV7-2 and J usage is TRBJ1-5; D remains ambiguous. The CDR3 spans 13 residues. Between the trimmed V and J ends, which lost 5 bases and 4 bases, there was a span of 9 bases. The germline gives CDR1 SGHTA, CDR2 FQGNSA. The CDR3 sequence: CASSAFANQPQHF. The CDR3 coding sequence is TGTGCCAGCAGCGCGTTTGCTAATCAGCCCCAGCATTTT.

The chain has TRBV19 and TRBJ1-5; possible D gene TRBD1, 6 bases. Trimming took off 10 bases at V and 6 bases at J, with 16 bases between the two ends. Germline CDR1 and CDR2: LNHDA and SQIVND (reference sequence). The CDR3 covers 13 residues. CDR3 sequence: CAISQGRAQPQHF. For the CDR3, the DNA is TGTGCCATCTCACAGGGAAGAGCTCAGCCCCAGCATTTT.

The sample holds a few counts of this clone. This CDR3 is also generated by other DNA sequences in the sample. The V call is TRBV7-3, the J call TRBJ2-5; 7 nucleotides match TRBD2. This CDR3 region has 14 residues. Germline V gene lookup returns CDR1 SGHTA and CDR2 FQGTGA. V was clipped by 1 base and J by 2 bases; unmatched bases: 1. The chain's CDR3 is CASSLMGGQETQYF. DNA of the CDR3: TGTGCCAGCAGCTTAATGGGGGGGCAAGAGACCCAGTACTTC.

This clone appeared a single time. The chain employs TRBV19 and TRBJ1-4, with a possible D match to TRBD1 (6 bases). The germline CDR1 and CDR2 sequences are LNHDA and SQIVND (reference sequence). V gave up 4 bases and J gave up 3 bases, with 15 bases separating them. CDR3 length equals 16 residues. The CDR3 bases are TGTGCCAGTAGTAGGACCACAGGGAGATCTAATGAAAAACTGTTTTTT. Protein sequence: CASSRTTGRSNEKLFF.

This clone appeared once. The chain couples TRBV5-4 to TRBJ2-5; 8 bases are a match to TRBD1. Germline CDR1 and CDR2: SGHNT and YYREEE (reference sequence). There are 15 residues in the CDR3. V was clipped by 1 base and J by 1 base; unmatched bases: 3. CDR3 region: CASSLPGQGQETQYF. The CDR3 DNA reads TGTGCCAGCAGCTTGCCCGGACAGGGCCAAGAGACCCAGTACTTC.

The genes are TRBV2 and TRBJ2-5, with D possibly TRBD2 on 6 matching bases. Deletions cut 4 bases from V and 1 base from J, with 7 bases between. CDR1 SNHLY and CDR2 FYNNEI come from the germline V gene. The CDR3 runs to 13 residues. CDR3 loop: CASSGRGQETQYF. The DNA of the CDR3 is TGTGCCAGCAGTGGGCGGGGCCAAGAGACCCAGTACTTC.

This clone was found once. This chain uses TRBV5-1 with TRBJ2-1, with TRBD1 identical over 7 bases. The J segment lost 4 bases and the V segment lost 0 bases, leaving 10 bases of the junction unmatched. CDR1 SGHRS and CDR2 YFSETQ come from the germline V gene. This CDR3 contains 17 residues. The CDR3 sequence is CASSLALLGTDYNEQFF. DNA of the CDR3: TGCGCCAGCAGCTTGGCTCTACTGGGGACAGATTACAATGAGCAGTTCTTC.